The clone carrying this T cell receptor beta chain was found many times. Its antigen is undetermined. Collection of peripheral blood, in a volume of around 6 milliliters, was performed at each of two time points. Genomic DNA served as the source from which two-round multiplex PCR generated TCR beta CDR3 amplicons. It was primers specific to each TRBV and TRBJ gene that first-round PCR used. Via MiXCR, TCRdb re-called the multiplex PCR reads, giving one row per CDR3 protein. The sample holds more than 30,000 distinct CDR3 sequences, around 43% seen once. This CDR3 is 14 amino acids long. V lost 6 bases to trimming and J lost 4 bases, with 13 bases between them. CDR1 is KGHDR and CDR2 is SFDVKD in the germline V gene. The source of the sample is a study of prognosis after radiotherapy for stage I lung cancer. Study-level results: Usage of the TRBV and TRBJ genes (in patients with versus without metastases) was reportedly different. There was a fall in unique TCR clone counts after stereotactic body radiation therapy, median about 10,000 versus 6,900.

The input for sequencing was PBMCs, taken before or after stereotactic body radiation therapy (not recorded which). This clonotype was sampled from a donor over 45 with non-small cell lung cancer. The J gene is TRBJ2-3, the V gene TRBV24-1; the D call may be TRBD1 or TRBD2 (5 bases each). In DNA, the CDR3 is TGTGCCACCAGTAAGGATATGGGGGCAGATACGCAGTATTTT. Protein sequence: CATSKDMGADTQYF.